The 27 T cell receptor beta chains below come from one sample, sequenced in a study of OX40 agonist ivuxolimab in advanced cancers. Clones were read by immunoSEQ multiplex PCR, and TCRdb kept only the in-frame ones, dropping some. The sample consists of roughly 49,000 clones, roughly nine tenths of them appearing once. The specimen was CD4+ or CD8+ T cells sorted from blood, collected in a trial of the OX40 agonist ivuxolimab. The receptor source for this set is an adult with an advanced solid tumor such as melanoma, head and neck, liver or kidney cancer.

This clone was recorded only once. The J gene is TRBJ1-1, the V gene TRBV4-1; TRBD1 matches 9 bases. This CDR3 region has 16 residues. Germline values: CDR1 MGHRA, CDR2 YSYEKL. V shed 3 bases and J 6 bases; nucleotides not matched to a gene: 11. DNA for the CDR3: TGCGCCAGCAGCCAGGATCTGGACAGGGGATTCCCTGAAGCTTTCTTT. Protein sequence: CASSQDLDRGFPEAFF.

The genes are TRBV6-5 and TRBJ2-7; a weak D match, TRBD1 (6 bases). Germline loops: CDR1 MNHEY, CDR2 SVGAGI. This CDR3 region has 12 residues. The V end was cut by 2 bases, the J end by 5 bases, with 7 bases between. CDR3 protein: CASSYNRDEQYF. CDR3 nucleotide sequence: TGTGCCAGCAGTTACAACAGGGACGAGCAGTACTTC.

Comments on this clone: The sample contains more than one DNA sequence encoding this CDR3. The chain combines TRBV5-1 with TRBJ2-3, with D hard to call. This CDR3 comprises 12 residues. The germline V gene encodes CDR1 SGHRS and CDR2 YFSETQ. Trimming shortened V by 4 bases and J by 2 bases, and 5 bases separated the two germline ends. The CDR3 loop reads CASSLNTDTQYF. The DNA of the CDR3 is TGCGCCAGCAGCCTCAACACAGATACGCAGTATTTT.

J is TRBJ2-2 and V is TRBV7-3; D possibly corresponds to TRBD2 (6 bases). The V gene's germline CDR1 is SGHTA and CDR2 FQGTGA. This CDR3 comprises 16 residues. V lost 5 bases and J lost 0, with 13 bases in between. DNA for the CDR3: TGTGCCAGCAGCGCATATAGCGGTACGAACACCGGGGAGCTGTTTTTT. Its protein product is CASSAYSGTNTGELFF.

The V call is TRBV28, the J call TRBJ1-4; D gene uncertain. Germline CDR1 reads MDHEN; CDR2 reads SYDVKM. The length of the CDR3 is 15 residues. The V end was cut by 1 base, the J end by 8 bases, with 14 bases between. The CDR3 protein is CASSLYHSSPEKLFF. The CDR3 region has the DNA TGTGCCAGCAGTTTATATCACTCGTCCCCCGAAAAACTGTTTTTT.

The gene calls are TRBV4-1 and TRBJ2-6, with 7 bases aligning to TRBD2. The CDR3 loop spans 20 amino acids. Germline loops: CDR1 MGHRA, CDR2 YSYEKL. V dropped 2 bases and J dropped 1; count of bases not matched to a gene: 14. In nucleotides, the CDR3 is TGCGCCAGCAGCCAACAAGACCCCGACACGGGAGGATCTGGGGCCAACGTCCTGACTTTC. It encodes CASSQQDPDTGGSGANVLTF.

V is TRBV11-1 and J is TRBJ2-1; the match to TRBD2 covers 10 bases. The trim removed 8 bases at V and 7 bases at J, leaving 5 bases unmatched. The germline CDR1 and CDR2 sequences are SGHAT and FQDESV (reference sequence). The CDR3 runs 13 residues. CDR3 amino acids: CASRASGGNEQFF. The CDR3 DNA reads TGTGCCAGCCGTGCTAGCGGGGGAAATGAGCAGTTCTTC.

The rearrangement uses TRBV7-9 and TRBJ2-7; TRBD1 is a possible D gene (6 bases). CDR3 size: 13 residues. Germline CDR1 SEHNR, CDR2 FQNEAQ (reference sequence). Trimming shortened V by 4 bases and J by 6 bases, and 13 bases separated the two germline ends. The DNA for the CDR3 is TGTGCCAGCAGCTCACAGGGTACAGGCGAGCAGTACTTC. It codes for CASSSQGTGEQYF.

V and J are TRBV5-1 and TRBJ1-2; 8 bases fit TRBD1. J lost 8 bases, V lost 2 bases, and 8 bases had no gene match. Germline CDR1 and CDR2: SGHRS and YFSETQ. The CDR3 has 14 amino acids. The CDR3 sequence is CASSLGQGALGYTF. CDR3 DNA sequence: TGCGCCAGCAGCTTAGGACAGGGTGCCCTGGGCTACACCTTC. Complete variable domain (other parts from reference TRBV5-1 and TRBJ1-2): KAGVTQTPRYLIKTRGQQVTLSCSPISGHRSVSWYQQTPGQGLQFLFEYFSETQRNKGNFPGRFSGRQFSNSRSEMNVSTLELGDSALYLCASSLGQGALGYTFGSGTRLTVV.

The rearrangement joins TRBV7-2 to TRBJ2-7; TRBD1 aligns across 10 bases. The CDR3 is 15 residues long. J gave up 5 bases and V 5 bases, and 9 bases lay outside the gene matches. CDR1 SGHTA and CDR2 FQGNSA come from the germline V gene. The chain's CDR3 is CASSSRQGAPNEQYF. CDR3 nucleotide sequence: TGTGCCAGCAGCAGCCGACAGGGGGCGCCCAACGAGCAGTACTTC. Full variable domain (rest looked up from reference TRBV7-2 and TRBJ2-7): GAGVSQSPSNKVTEKGKDVELRCDPISGHTALYWYRQSLGQGLEFLIYFQGNSAPDKSGLPSDRFSAERTGGSVSTLTIQRTQQEDSAVYLCASSSRQGAPNEQYFGPGTRLTVT.

The V gene is TRBV7-9, the J gene TRBJ2-7; TRBD2 might be the D (5 bases). With 4 bases removed from V and 2 bases from J, the gap between germline ends came to 18 bases. This CDR3 has 16 amino acids. Germline-derived CDR1 and CDR2 are SEHNR and FQNEAQ (reference sequence). CDR3 bases: TGTGCCAGCAGCTCAAACCTTCGGGATGACCCCTACGAGCAGTACTTC. Translation gives CASSSNLRDDPYEQYF.

This clone was detected once. The chain links TRBV4-1 to TRBJ2-7, with D possibly being TRBD2 (6 bases). The V gene lost 1 base and the J gene lost 3 bases, with 10 bases spanning the gap. CDR1 is MGHRA and CDR2 is YSYEKL in the germline V gene. The CDR3 runs 14 residues. CDR3 sequence: CASSQVPSVYEQYF. CDR3 bases: TGCGCCAGCAGCCAAGTTCCTAGCGTCTACGAGCAGTACTTC.

This clone was detected once. The chain links TRBV30 to TRBJ2-7; D not resolved. V lost 1 base to trimming and J lost 1 base, with 17 bases between them. From germline, CDR1 is GTSNPN and CDR2 SVGIG (reference sequence). This CDR3 region has 16 residues. The CDR3 DNA reads TGTGCCTGGAGTGCGAGATTCACGGTATTATCCTACGAGCAGTACTTC. Residues: CAWSARFTVLSYEQYF.

CDR3 bases: TGTGCCAGCAGCTTAGGTCCCGAAGGAGATACGCAGTATTTT. It yields the protein CASSLGPEGDTQYF. The genes are TRBV7-6 and TRBJ2-3; D gene uncertain. Trimming left V 1 base short and J 5 bases short, with 10 bases between. There are 14 residues in the CDR3. CDR1 is SGHVS and CDR2 is FNYEAQ in the germline V gene.

The V and J genes are TRBV10-3 and TRBJ2-5, with 7 bases that match TRBD2. J was trimmed by 3 bases and V by 7 bases; bases with no gene match: 5. The CDR3 runs 13 residues. Germline loops: CDR1 ENHRY, CDR2 SYGVKD. The CDR3 loop is CAITSGAEETQYF. CDR3 DNA sequence: TGTGCCATCACAAGCGGGGCTGAAGAGACCCAGTACTTC.

This chain joins TRBV2 and TRBJ2-1; TRBD2 aligns across 8 bases. With 6 bases clipped from V and 4 bases from J, the junction kept 11 bases outside the gene matches. The germline gives CDR1 SNHLY, CDR2 FYNNEI. This CDR3 has 16 residues. The CDR3 region has the DNA TGTGCCAGCAGCCACGGGAGGGACCCTCGATACAATGAGCAGTTCTTC. Residues: CASSHGRDPRYNEQFF.

The sample holds one count of this clone. The chain links TRBV5-8 to TRBJ2-5; the match to TRBD1 covers 11 bases. The closer fit of TRBJ2-7 to the DNA end suggests the J call may be wrong. CDR1 SGHTS and CDR2 YDEGEE come from the germline V gene. This CDR3 has 16 residues. CDR3 nucleotides: TGTGCCAGCAGCTTGGGGGTCGGACAGGGGGCCGCCGAGCAGTACTTC. It encodes CASSLGVGQGAAEQYF.

The rearrangement links TRBV7-8 to TRBJ1-1; possible D gene TRBD1, 5 bases. CDR1 is SGHVS, CDR2 FQNEAQ, per germline. V shed 0 bases and J shed 0 bases, with 14 bases lying between them. The CDR3 contains 17 residues. The CDR3 DNA reads TGTGCCAGCAGCTTAGCTCGGGGCGTCCTGATGAACACTGAAGCTTTCTTT. Protein: CASSLARGVLMNTEAFF.

The chain joins TRBV2 to TRBJ2-1; D possibly uses TRBD1 or TRBD2 (6 bases each). Per the germline V gene, CDR1 is SNHLY and CDR2 is FYNNEI. CDR3 length: 13 residues. V was trimmed by 6 bases and J by 10 bases, leaving 16 bases between them. CDR3 nucleotides: TGTGCCAGCAGGTACAGACAGGCGGGGGAGCAGTTCTTC. Amino acids: CASRYRQAGEQFF.

This chain links TRBV5-4 with TRBJ2-3; D may be TRBD2 (5 bases). CDR3 length: 14 amino acids. Germline V gene lookup returns CDR1 SGHNT and CDR2 YYREEE (reference sequence). The germline V and J ends were trimmed by 5 bases and 5 bases, with 15 bases remaining between them. Here the CDR3 DNA reads TGTGCCAGCAGAAGTTCTCTTGGAGGAGATACGCAGTATTTT. Translated, it gives CASRSSLGGDTQYF. Filled out from reference TRBV5-4 and TRBJ2-3, the complete variable domain reads ETGVTQSPTHLIKTRGQQVTLRCSSQSGHNTVSWYQQALGQGPQFIFQYYREEENGRGNFPPRFSGLQFPNYSSELNVNALELDDSALYLCASRSSLGGDTQYFGPGTRLTVL.

The chain uses TRBV7-9 and TRBJ2-7, with TRBD2 identical over 11 bases. Germline loops: CDR1 SEHNR, CDR2 FQNEAQ (reference sequence). The ends lost 1 base at V and 5 bases at J; junction bases unmatched: 4. The length of the CDR3 is 15 residues. CDR3 protein: CASSLEGLAGHEQYF. In DNA, the CDR3 is TGTGCCAGCAGCTTAGAAGGACTAGCGGGTCACGAGCAGTACTTC.

The J gene is TRBJ2-3, the V gene TRBV10-1, with D possibly TRBD1 on 6 matching bases. This CDR3 contains 14 residues. Germline CDR1 reads WNHNN; CDR2 reads SYGVQD (reference sequence). V lost 5 bases and J 2 bases, leaving 11 bases between the germline ends. CDR3 nucleotides: TGCGCCAGCAGTTTACAGGGCCCCACAGATACGCAGTATTTT. It codes for CASSLQGPTDTQYF.

The chain employs TRBV30 and TRBJ1-1, with a possible D match to TRBD1 (5 bases). Germline loops: CDR1 GTSNPN, CDR2 SVGIG (reference sequence). The V gene lost 4 bases and the J gene lost 1 base, with 13 bases spanning the gap. The CDR3 sequence is 14 residues long. The CDR3 DNA reads TGTGCCTGGACCGTTCACGGGGGGAACACTGAAGCTTTCTTT. Its protein product is CAWTVHGGNTEAFF.

This chain uses TRBV4-1 with TRBJ2-2; TRBD1 aligns across 7 bases. This CDR3 comprises 14 residues. Germline-derived CDR1 and CDR2 are MGHRA and YSYEKL. Trimming removed 4 bases from V and 4 bases from J; junction bases left unmatched: 3. The CDR3 loop reads CASSPYRGTGELFF. The CDR3 DNA is TGCGCCAGCAGCCCTTACAGGGGCACCGGGGAGCTGTTTTTT.

The chain recombines TRBV11-3 with TRBJ2-3, with TRBD2 matching 7 bases. There are 13 residues in the CDR3. Germline loops: CDR1 SGHNT, CDR2 YENEEA. The V segment lost 5 bases and the J segment 4 bases; nucleotides outside the gene matches: 3. CDR3 sequence (DNA): TGTGCCAGCAGCGGGGGGGTGGCAGATACGCAGTATTTT. As protein: CASSGGVADTQYF.

The chain has TRBV11-2 and TRBJ2-1; D is undetermined. The CDR3 is made up of 14 amino acids. CDR1 SGHAT and CDR2 FQNNGV come from the germline V gene. V lost 5 bases, J lost 10 bases, and 18 bases lay in between. In DNA, the CDR3 is TGTGCCAGCAGCCCCGCGAATGAGTTTTGGGAGCAGTTCTTC. Amino acid sequence: CASSPANEFWEQFF. Together with reference TRBV11-2 and TRBJ2-1, the CDR3 gives the full variable domain: EAGVAQSPRYKIIEKRQSVAFWCNPISGHATLYWYQQILGQGPKLLIQFQNNGVVDDSQLPKDRFSAERLKGVDSTLKIQPAKLEDSAVYLCASSPANEFWEQFFGPGTRLTVL.

This clone appeared a few times. This chain uses TRBV9 with TRBJ2-5, with D possibly TRBD2 on 7 matching bases. The J call may not be correct, given that the DNA end is closer to TRBJ2-7. Germline V lookup: CDR1 SGDLS, CDR2 YYNGEE. The CDR3 length is 19 residues. CDR3 coding DNA: TGTGCCAGCAGCGTATTAAATTCTCGGGGGGCGCGGAGGGACTACGAGCAGTACTTC. It specifies CASSVLNSRGARRDYEQYF.